This is a list of T cell receptor beta chains from one sample in a study of graft-versus-host responses after intestinal transplantation. For these TCRs, the target antigens are not known. The table came from immunoSEQ multiplex PCR; TCRdb's copy has only in-frame clones and leaves some out. Of more than 95,000 clones listed, approximately 93% are singletons. The specimen was unstimulated CD8+ T cells sorted from spleen or lymph node cells, collected before intestinal transplant. These receptors came from a human donor who received an intestinal transplant. Both conserved end residues are part of each CDR3. The size field is filled for only some rows; it gives once, few, many or a size class.

v_gene,abundance,j_gene,CDR3aa
TRBV5-4,NA,TRBJ1-2,CASSHVSRVLHGYTF
TRBV29-1,NA,TRBJ2-2,CSVTENFNTGELFF
TRBV10-3,NA,TRBJ2-5,CAISESWGSGASKGETQYF
TRBV5-1,NA,TRBJ1-1,CASSQGQGFMNTEAFF
TRBV12-5,few,TRBJ2-7,CASALLRDSSYEQYF
TRBV5-5,NA,TRBJ1-6,CASSPSDREFNSPLHF
TRBV7-9,NA,TRBJ2-5,CASSLSDPGGETQYF
TRBV2,NA,TRBJ2-5,CASGGLSGGAAQYF
TRBV6-5,once,TRBJ1-1,CASSQDGGYTEAFF
TRBV5-8,NA,TRBJ1-2,CASTPPGADPYGYTF
TRBV27,NA,TRBJ2-1,CASSLRTINEQFF
TRBV30,NA,TRBJ2-1,CAWSFTGAPGQGWGEQFF
TRBV2,NA,TRBJ1-6,CASSSGSPLHF
TRBV6-4,NA,TRBJ2-3,CASSGSSGGTDTQYF
TRBV6-1,NA,TRBJ2-2,CASRGQGIGELFF
TRBV5-8,NA,TRBJ1-2,CASSLDLYYGYTF
TRBV7-8,NA,TRBJ1-2,CASSLPPEQGYTF
TRBV9,NA,NA,CASSVGQGNGLNEQYF
TRBV5-5,NA,TRBJ2-3,CASSLWTSGGPPTDTQYF
TRBV7-9,NA,TRBJ1-2,CASSKTLSDTAVEYGYTF
TRBV7-3,NA,TRBJ2-3,CASSSSLTDTQYF
TRBV19,NA,TRBJ1-2,CASSIDGYESGYTF
TRBV7-9,NA,TRBJ1-1,CASSGHRALEAFF
TRBV9,once,TRBJ1-1,CASSVVRGQGNTEAFF
TRBV6-5,NA,TRBJ2-7,CASSEEGHEQYF
TRBV4-1,NA,TRBJ2-4,CASSQGSVRGVKNIQYF
TRBV7-9,once,NA,CASSLGRGYEQYF
TRBV2,NA,TRBJ1-4,CASRDPTSNEKLFF
TRBV7-2,NA,TRBJ1-1,CASSLVGGEAFF
TRBV10-2,NA,TRBJ1-6,CASSENRVPDSPLHF
TRBV27,NA,TRBJ2-3,CASSWLDTSTDTQYF
TRBV19,NA,TRBJ1-1,CASTTQGATEAFF
TRBV6-5,once,TRBJ2-1,CASRRFGGATDEQFF
TRBV18,NA,TRBJ1-1,CASSPPDGTEAFF
TRBV29-1,NA,TRBJ2-7,CSVERQGSYEQYF
TRBV21-1,NA,TRBJ1-2,CASSKPCSRVRYTF
TRBV9,NA,TRBJ2-5,CASSGSGDKETQYF
TRBV7-6,NA,TRBJ2-2,CASSYGETGELFF
TRBV4-2,NA,TRBJ1-6,CASRETGTAYNSPLHF
TRBV28,NA,TRBJ1-5,CASRTGRISNQPQHF
TRBV19,NA,TRBJ1-4,CASSIVGGPNEKLFF
TRBV6-1,NA,TRBJ1-3,CASLFGGRPNTIYF
TRBV5-8,NA,TRBJ2-3,CASTPAGLAGGRTDTQYF
TRBV2,NA,TRBJ2-1,CASRGLAGEYNEQFF
TRBV11-2,NA,TRBJ1-1,CASSLARGAEAFF
TRBV11-2,NA,TRBJ2-1,CASSLAPGNEQFF
TRBV6-1,NA,TRBJ2-1,CASSATGYDEQFF
TRBV7-8,NA,TRBJ2-1,CASSLHNEQFF
TRBV6-5,once,TRBJ1-2,CASLGGNGYTF
TRBV4-2,NA,TRBJ2-1,CASSQDEFRYNEQFF
TRBV18,NA,TRBJ2-7,CASSPLTVGSYEQYF
TRBV19,once,TRBJ1-1,CASSRLGTEAFF